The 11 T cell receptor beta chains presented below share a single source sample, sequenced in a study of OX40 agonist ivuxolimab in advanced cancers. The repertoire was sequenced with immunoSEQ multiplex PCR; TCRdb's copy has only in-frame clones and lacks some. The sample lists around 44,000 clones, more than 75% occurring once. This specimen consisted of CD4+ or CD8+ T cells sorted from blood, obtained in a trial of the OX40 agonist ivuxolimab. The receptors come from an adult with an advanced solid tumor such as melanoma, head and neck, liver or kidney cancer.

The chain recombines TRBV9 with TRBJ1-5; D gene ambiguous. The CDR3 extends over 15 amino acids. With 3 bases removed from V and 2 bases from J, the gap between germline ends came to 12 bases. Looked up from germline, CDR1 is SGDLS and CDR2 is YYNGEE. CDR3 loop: CASSAGGGGNQPQHF. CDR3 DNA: TGTGCCAGCAGCGCAGGAGGAGGAGGCAATCAGCCCCAGCATTTT.

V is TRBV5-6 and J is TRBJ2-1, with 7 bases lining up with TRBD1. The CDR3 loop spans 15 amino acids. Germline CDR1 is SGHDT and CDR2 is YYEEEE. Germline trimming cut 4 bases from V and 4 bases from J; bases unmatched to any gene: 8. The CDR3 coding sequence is TGTGCCAGCAGCGACGAGGGGGCCCTTTACAATGAGCAGTTCTTC. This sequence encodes CASSDEGALYNEQFF.

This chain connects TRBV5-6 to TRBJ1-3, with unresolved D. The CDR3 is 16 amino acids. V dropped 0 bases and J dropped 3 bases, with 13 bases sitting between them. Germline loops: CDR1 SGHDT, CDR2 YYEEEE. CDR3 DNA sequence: TGTGCCAGCAGCTTGGAAGAGGGCTGGAGTGGAAACACCATATATTTT. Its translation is CASSLEEGWSGNTIYF. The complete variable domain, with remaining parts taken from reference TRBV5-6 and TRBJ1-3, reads DAGVTQSPTHLIKTRGQQVTLRCSPKSGHDTVSWYQQALGQGPQFIFQYYEEEERQRGNFPDRFSGHQFPNYSSELNVNALLLGDSALYLCASSLEEGWSGNTIYFGEGSWLTVV.

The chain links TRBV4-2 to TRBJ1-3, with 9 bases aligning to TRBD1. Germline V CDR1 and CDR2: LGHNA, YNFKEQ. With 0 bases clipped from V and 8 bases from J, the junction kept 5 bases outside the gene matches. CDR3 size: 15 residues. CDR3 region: CASSQEYRGHDTIYF. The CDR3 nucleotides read TGTGCCAGCAGCCAAGAATACAGGGGGCACGACACCATATATTTT.

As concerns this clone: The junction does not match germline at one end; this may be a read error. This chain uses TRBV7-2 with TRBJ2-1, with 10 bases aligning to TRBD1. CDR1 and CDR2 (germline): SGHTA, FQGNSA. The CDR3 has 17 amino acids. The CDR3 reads CASSLIGGQGPYNEQFF. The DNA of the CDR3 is TGTGCCAGCAGCTTAATTGGGGGACAGGGGCCCTATAATGAGCAGTTCTTC.

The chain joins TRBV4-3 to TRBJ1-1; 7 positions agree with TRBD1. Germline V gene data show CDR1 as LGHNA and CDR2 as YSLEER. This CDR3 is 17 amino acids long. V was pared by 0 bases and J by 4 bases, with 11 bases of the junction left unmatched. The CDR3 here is CASSQDSNPQGTTEAFF. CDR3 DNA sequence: TGCGCCAGCAGCCAAGATTCGAACCCACAGGGGACCACTGAAGCTTTCTTT.

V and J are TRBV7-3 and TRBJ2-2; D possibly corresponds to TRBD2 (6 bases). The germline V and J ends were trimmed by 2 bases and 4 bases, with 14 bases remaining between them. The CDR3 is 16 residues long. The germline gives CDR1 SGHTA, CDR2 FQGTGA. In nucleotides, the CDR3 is TGTGCCAGCAGCTTAGTCCCTAGCGTCCCCACCGGGGAGCTGTTTTTT. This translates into CASSLVPSVPTGELFF.

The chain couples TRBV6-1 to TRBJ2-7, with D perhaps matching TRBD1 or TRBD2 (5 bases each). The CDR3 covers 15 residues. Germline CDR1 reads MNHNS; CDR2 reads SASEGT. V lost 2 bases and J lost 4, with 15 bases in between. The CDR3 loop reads CASSETSGAPYEQYF. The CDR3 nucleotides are TGTGCCAGCAGTGAAACTAGTGGGGCCCCTTACGAGCAGTACTTC.

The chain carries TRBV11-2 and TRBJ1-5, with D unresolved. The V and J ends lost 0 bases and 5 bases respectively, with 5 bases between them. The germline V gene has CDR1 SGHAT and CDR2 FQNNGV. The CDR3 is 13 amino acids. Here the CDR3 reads CASSLEEDQPQHF. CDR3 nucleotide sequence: TGTGCCAGCAGCTTAGAGGAAGATCAGCCCCAGCATTTT. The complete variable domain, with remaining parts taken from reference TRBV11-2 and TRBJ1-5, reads EAGVAQSPRYKIIEKRQSVAFWCNPISGHATLYWYQQILGQGPKLLIQFQNNGVVDDSQLPKDRFSAERLKGVDSTLKIQPAKLEDSAVYLCASSLEEDQPQHFGDGTRLSIL.

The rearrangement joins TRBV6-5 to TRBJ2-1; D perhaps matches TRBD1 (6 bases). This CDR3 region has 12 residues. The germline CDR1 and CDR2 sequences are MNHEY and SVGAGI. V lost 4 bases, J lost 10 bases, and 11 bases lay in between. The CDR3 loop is CASSSIDREQFF. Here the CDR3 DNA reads TGTGCCAGCAGTTCCATAGACAGGGAGCAGTTCTTC.

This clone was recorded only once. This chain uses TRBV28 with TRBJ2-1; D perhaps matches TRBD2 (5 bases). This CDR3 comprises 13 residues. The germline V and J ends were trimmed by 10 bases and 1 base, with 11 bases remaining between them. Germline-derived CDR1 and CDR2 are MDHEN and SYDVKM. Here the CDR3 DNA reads TGTGCCATACATCGGGGTTCCTACAATGAGCAGTTCTTC. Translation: CAIHRGSYNEQFF.